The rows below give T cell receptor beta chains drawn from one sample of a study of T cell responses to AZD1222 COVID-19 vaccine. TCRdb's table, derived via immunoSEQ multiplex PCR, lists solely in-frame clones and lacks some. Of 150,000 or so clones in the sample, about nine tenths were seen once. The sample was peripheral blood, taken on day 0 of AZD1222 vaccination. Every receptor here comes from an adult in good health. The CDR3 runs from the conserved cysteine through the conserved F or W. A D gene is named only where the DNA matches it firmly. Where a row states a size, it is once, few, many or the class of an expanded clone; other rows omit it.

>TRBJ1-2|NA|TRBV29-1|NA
TGCAGCGTTCGGAGCCAGGGAGACGGCTACACCTTC
CSVRSQGDGYTF
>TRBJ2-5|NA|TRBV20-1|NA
TGCAGTGCTAGTACGTTCTCAAGGGGGGGCCTAACCCAAGAGACCCAGTACTTC
CSASTFSRGGLTQETQYF
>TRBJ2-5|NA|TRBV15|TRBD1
TGTGCCACCAGCCAGAACCCTCCATCCGGGACAGGCCAAGAGACCCAGTACTTC
CATSQNPPSGTGQETQYF
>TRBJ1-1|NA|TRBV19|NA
TGTGCCAGTAGTATCTCGACGATAAGAATCACTGAAGCTTTCTTT
CASSISTIRITEAFF
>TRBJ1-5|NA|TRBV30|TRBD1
TGTGCCTGGACCCCCGGGACAGGGAAGACTCAGCCCCAGCATTTT
CAWTPGTGKTQPQHF
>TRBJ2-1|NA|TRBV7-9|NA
TGTGCCAGCAGCCCCCGGGAATTAGCGAGCGATGAGCAGTTCTTC
CASSPRELASDEQFF
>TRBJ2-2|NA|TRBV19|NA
TGTGCCAGTAGTATTAGTCATCGTCGGCAAAACACCGGGGAGCTGTTTTTT
CASSISHRRQNTGELFF
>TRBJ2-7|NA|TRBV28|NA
TGTGCCAGCAGTTTCGGAAGCTACGAGCAGTACTTC
CASSFGSYEQYF
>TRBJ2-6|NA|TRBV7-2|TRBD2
TGTGCCAGCAGCTATAGCGGGAAAAGCTCTGGGGCCAACGTCCTGACTTTC
CASSYSGKSSGANVLTF
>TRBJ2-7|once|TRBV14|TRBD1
TGTGCCAGCACCCCGGGACAGGGTCTCCACGAGCAGTACTTC
CASTPGQGLHEQYF
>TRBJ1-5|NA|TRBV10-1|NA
TGCGCCAGCAAGGGCAGTCACAATCAGCCCCAGCATTTT
CASKGSHNQPQHF
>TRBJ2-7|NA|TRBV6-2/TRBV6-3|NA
TGTGCCAGCAGTATATTTTACGAGCAGTACTTC
CASSIFYEQYF
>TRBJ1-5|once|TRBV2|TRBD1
TGTGCCAGCAGGGAGACAGGGGGCCAGCCCCAGCATTTT
CASRETGGQPQHF
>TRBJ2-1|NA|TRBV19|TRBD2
TGTGCCAGTAGTGACAGCGGGAGGGGATATTTTAATGAGCAGTTCTTC
CASSDSGRGYFNEQFF
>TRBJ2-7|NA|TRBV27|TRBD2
TGTGCCAGCAGCCCGTGGGCTAGCGGCTCCTACGAGCAGTACTTC
CASSPWASGSYEQYF
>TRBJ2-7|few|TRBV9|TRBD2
TGTGCCAGCAGCGTAGATAGCGGGAGAGGAACCTACGAGCAGTACTTC
CASSVDSGRGTYEQYF
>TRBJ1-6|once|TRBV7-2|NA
TGTGCCAGCAGCCTTCGACAGGAGAATTCACCCCTCCACTTT
CASSLRQENSPLHF
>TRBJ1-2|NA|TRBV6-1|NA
TGTGCCAGCAGTGAAGCAGGGAATGGCTACACCTTC
CASSEAGNGYTF
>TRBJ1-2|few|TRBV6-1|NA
TGTGCCAGCAGTGAATCCGTTGGGGGACCGAACTATGGCTACACCTTC
CASSESVGGPNYGYTF
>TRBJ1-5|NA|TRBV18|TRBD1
TGTGCCAGCTCACCACGTAGGGGGCCCAATCAGCCCCAGCATTTT
CASSPRRGPNQPQHF
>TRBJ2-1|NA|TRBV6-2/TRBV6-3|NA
TGTGCCAGCAGTTCCGACAGGTCCCCCTACAATGAGCAGTTCTTC
CASSSDRSPYNEQFF
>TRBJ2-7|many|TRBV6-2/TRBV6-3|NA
TGTGCCAGCAGTTACATTACCGAAGCCTACGAGCAGTACTTC
CASSYITEAYEQYF
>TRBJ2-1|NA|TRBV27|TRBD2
TGTGCCAGCAGTTTCTTATCCGGGACTAGCGGGAGCGGTGAGCAGTTCTTC
CASSFLSGTSGSGEQFF
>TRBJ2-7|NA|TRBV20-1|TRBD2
TGCAGTGCTAGTGAGCGGGAACACGAGCAGTACTTC
CSASEREHEQYF
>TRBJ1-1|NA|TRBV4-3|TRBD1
TGCGCCAGCAGCCAAGATCGGGGACAGAGGGAAGCTTTCTTT
CASSQDRGQREAFF
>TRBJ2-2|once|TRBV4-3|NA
TGCGCCAGCAGCCAAGAACTGGACTACTCGAACACCGGGGAGCTGTTTTTT
CASSQELDYSNTGELFF
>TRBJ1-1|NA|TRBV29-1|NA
TGCAGCGCGCAGTTCATAGGATACACTGAAGCTTTCTTT
CSAQFIGYTEAFF
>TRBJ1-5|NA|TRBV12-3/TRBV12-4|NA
TGTGCCAGCAGCCGGGGTCAGCCCCAGCATTTT
CASSRGQPQHF
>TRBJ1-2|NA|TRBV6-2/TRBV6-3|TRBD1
TGTGCCAGCAGTTACGGGACAGGGCGCCGAGGAGGCACGAGGAACTATGGCTACACCTTC
CASSYGTGRRGGTRNYGYTF
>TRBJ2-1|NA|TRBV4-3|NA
TGCGCCAGCAGCCAAGATCGGGCTTTCAATGAGCAGTTCTTC
CASSQDRAFNEQFF
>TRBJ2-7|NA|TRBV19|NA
TGTGCCAGTAGTGGGAACTACGAGCAGTACTTC
CASSGNYEQYF
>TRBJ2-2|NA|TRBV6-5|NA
TGTGCCAGCAGTCTACAGGTCCAGAACACCGGGGAGCTGTTTTTT
CASSLQVQNTGELFF
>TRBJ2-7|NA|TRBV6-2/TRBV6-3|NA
TGTGCCAGCAGTCAGGACAGCTACGAGCAGTACTTC
CASSQDSYEQYF
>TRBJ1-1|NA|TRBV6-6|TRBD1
TGTGCCAGCAGTTACTCGGGGCAGGGGGGAAATACTGAAGCTTTCTTT
CASSYSGQGGNTEAFF